The T cell receptor beta chain described here comes from a study of T cells after yellow fever vaccination. Many counts were recorded for this clonotype. CDR1 and CDR2 (germline): MNHEY, SVGAGI. V lost 5 bases, J lost 5 bases, and 9 bases lay in between. The length of the CDR3 is 12 residues. From the 5' RACE reads, TCRdb called clonotypes with MiXCR, one entry per CDR3 protein. The sample yields around 13,000 distinct CDR3 sequences, about 5.3% seen once. Sequences were derived from PBMCs, either bulk or a sorted T-cell subset (CD4+, CD8+, memory, or dextramer-sorted; not recorded which), sampled 45 days after the yellow fever booster vaccination. The chain is built from TRBV6-5 and TRBJ1-2; D is uncertain. The TCR was taken from a man under 40 who received the YFV17D yellow fever vaccine. The DNA for the CDR3 is TGTGCCAGCAGTCCACGGCGATATGGCTACACCTTC. This gives the protein CASSPRRYGYTF.